Following are 9 T cell receptor beta chains from one sample sequenced in a study of blood T cell repertoires in COVID-19. Assay: immunoSEQ multiplex PCR; the TCRdb copy retains only in-frame clones and omits some. The sample holds 250,000 to 300,000 clones; approximately 91% are singletons and the top ten take approximately 13%. The sample consisted of peripheral blood. These receptors were collected from a woman between 55 and 75 years old with acute or convalescent COVID-19.

This chain connects TRBV18 to TRBJ2-3; perhaps TRBD2 as D (6 bases). V gave up 5 bases and J gave up 0 bases, with 15 bases separating them. Germline V gene sequence: CDR1 KGHSH, CDR2 LQKENI. The CDR3 sequence is 16 residues long. The CDR3 coding sequence is TGTGCCAGCTCAGGGACTGCGAAAACTAGCACAGATACGCAGTATTTT. This encodes CASSGTAKTSTDTQYF.

CDR3: CASSQSGGQGAEAFF. Here the CDR3 DNA reads TGCGCCAGCAGCCAATCCGGGGGACAGGGGGCTGAAGCTTTCTTT. The V call is TRBV4-1, the J call TRBJ1-1; 11 bases line up with TRBD1. The germline V gene has CDR1 MGHRA and CDR2 YSYEKL. The ends lost 2 bases at V and 6 bases at J; junction bases unmatched: 5. This CDR3 spans 15 amino acids.

This chain joins TRBV19 and TRBJ1-4; D may be TRBD1 (5 bases). The CDR3 extends over 12 amino acids. CDR1 is LNHDA, CDR2 SQIVND, per germline (reference sequence). Deletions cut 5 bases from V and 8 bases from J, with 9 bases between. CDR3 loop: CASSLRGEKLFF. CDR3 in DNA: TGTGCCAGTAGTTTAAGGGGCGAAAAACTGTTTTTT.

In regard to this clone: Without the conserved terminal phenylalanine or tryptophan, this CDR3 likely stems from a read error. No DNA is shown, since the ends of the CDR3 on it are uncertain; the CDR3 is the one TCRdb lists. The rearrangement uses TRBV4-1 and TRBJ1-1; the tabulated D call, TRBD1, remains unverified against the DNA. The CDR3 length equals 11 residues, ends included. Germline CDR1 reads MGHRA; CDR2 reads YSYEKL. The CDR3: CASSQDRTQVL.

The gene calls are TRBV5-1 and TRBJ2-5, with D tentatively TRBD2 (6 bases). V was cut by 3 bases and J by 2 bases, with 17 bases left in between. CDR3 length equals 16 residues. Germline loops: CDR1 SGHRS, CDR2 YFSETQ. The CDR3 reads CASSSTPGGTQETQYF. The CDR3 region has the DNA TGCGCCAGCAGCTCCACCCCCGGGGGAACACAAGAGACCCAGTACTTC.

The V call is TRBV13, the J call TRBJ2-1; 7 bases map to TRBD1. V shed 4 bases and J 4 bases; nucleotides not matched to a gene: 13. CDR1 and CDR2 from the germline V gene are PRHDT and FYEKMQ (reference sequence). This CDR3 contains 17 residues. The CDR3 protein is CASSSRGGQAEYNEQFF. As DNA, the CDR3 is TGTGCCAGCAGCTCTCGCGGAGGACAGGCCGAATACAATGAGCAGTTCTTC.

J is TRBJ2-7 and V is TRBV27; D may be TRBD2 (7 bases). Trimming left V 7 bases short and J 6 bases short, with 22 bases between. This CDR3 spans 15 amino acids. Per germline, CDR1 MNHEY and CDR2 SMNVEV (reference sequence). CDR3 in amino acids: CASNPLGGAQGEQYF. The CDR3 DNA reads TGTGCCAGCAACCCCTTGGGGGGGGCTCAAGGCGAGCAGTACTTC.

The V and J genes are TRBV4-3 and TRBJ1-5; D not certain. The germline V gene encodes CDR1 LGHNA and CDR2 YSLEER. The CDR3 covers 15 residues. V lost 1 base to trimming and J lost 0 bases, with 7 bases between them. CDR3 region: CASSQGLYSNQPQHF. As DNA, the CDR3 is TGCGCCAGCAGCCAAGGACTATATAGCAATCAGCCCCAGCATTTT.

This clone was detected only once. The chain employs TRBV28 and TRBJ2-7; TRBD1 matches at 7 bases. The CDR3 has 15 amino acids. Germline CDR1 and CDR2: MDHEN and SYDVKM. V dropped 1 base and J dropped 0; count of bases not matched to a gene: 3. CDR3 nucleotides: TGTGCCAGCAGTTTATATCCAGGGGGCTCCTACGAGCAGTACTTC. It codes for CASSLYPGGSYEQYF.